What follows are 15 T cell receptor beta chains derived from one specimen sequenced in a study of Tregs in tolerant kidney transplant recipients (dated by TCRdb to the late 2010s). This specimen's time point label, per the study, means: blood sample drawn before combined kidney and bone marrow transplant. Libraries were built with the immunoSEQ multiplex PCR assay. Drawn from immuneACCESS, this table holds only the in-frame rearrangements with V and J called that TCRdb kept. Clones are partly lost; checked studies trace under half to an unresolved V gene and leave the rest unexplained. Recorded for this sample are 100,000 to 130,000 clones; nearly 90% of them occurred a single time. Roughly 0.35% of the sample goes to the ten largest clones. The specimen was CD4+ T cells from blood, collected before the transplant. The receptors here all came from a human donor who received a combined kidney and bone marrow transplant.

Notes on this clone: In the same sample, other DNA sequences code for this CDR3. This chain connects TRBV28 to TRBJ2-2; D possibly corresponds to TRBD1 (6 bases). This CDR3 contains 15 residues. Germline V gene lookup returns CDR1 MDHEN and CDR2 SYDVKM. Trimming pared 2 bases from V and 2 bases from J, leaving 9 bases between. In DNA, the CDR3 is TGTGCCAGCAGTTTAGGACAGACCAACACCGGGGAGCTGTTTTTT. It specifies CASSLGQTNTGELFF.

DNA for the CDR3: TGTGCCAGCAGTGAAGACAAATCCTACAATGAGCAGTTCTTC. Its protein product is CASSEDKSYNEQFF. This sequence joins TRBV25-1 and TRBJ2-1; D is ambiguous. The ends were cut back, 2 bases at V and 1 base at J, with 6 bases in the middle. The CDR3 has 14 amino acids. Looked up from germline, CDR1 is MGHDK and CDR2 is SYGVNS.

This chain uses TRBV6-4 with TRBJ2-3; D is possibly TRBD1 (5 bases). V lost 6 bases, J lost 4 bases, and 17 bases lay in between. The CDR3 covers 15 residues. Per germline, CDR1 MRHNA and CDR2 SNTAGT. CDR3 sequence: CASSPTRGAPDTQYF. The DNA for the CDR3 is TGTGCCAGCAGCCCGACCCGTGGGGCACCAGATACGCAGTATTTT.

This clone was detected only a few times. The rearrangement uses TRBV7-9 and TRBJ1-2; D unclear. Trimming removed 0 bases at V and 8 bases at J, with 13 bases between. The CDR3 consists of 14 residues. From germline, CDR1 is SEHNR and CDR2 FQNEAQ (reference sequence). The CDR3 DNA reads TGTGCCAGCAGCTTAGCGGCCAGCATGAGGGGCTACACCTTC. It specifies CASSLAASMRGYTF.

This clone was detected once. The CDR3 here is CASSLGLNEQFF. CDR3 coding DNA: TGTGCCAGCAGCTTGGGCCTCAATGAGCAGTTCTTC. V gene TRBV11-2 combines with J gene TRBJ2-1; D is unclear. The length of the CDR3 is 12 residues. The germline V gene encodes CDR1 SGHAT and CDR2 FQNNGV. Trimming shortened V by 3 bases and J by 6 bases, and 6 bases separated the two germline ends. The variable domain in full, completed from reference TRBV11-2 and TRBJ2-1, reads EAGVAQSPRYKIIEKRQSVAFWCNPISGHATLYWYQQILGQGPKLLIQFQNNGVVDDSQLPKDRFSAERLKGVDSTLKIQPAKLEDSAVYLCASSLGLNEQFFGPGTRLTVL.

This clone was counted a few times. The V gene is TRBV18, the J gene TRBJ2-5; D uncertain. Germline CDR1 KGHSH, CDR2 LQKENI. This CDR3 contains 13 residues. The ends were cut back, 4 bases at V and 5 bases at J, with 11 bases in the middle. The CDR3 DNA sequence: TGTGCCAGCTCACGATGGCTCGGGGAGACCCAGTACTTC. Translation: CASSRWLGETQYF.

DNA for the CDR3: TGTGCCAGCAGTGAAGTACGGGACAGGGATAATACGTACTTC. It specifies CASSEVRDRDNTYF. The chain employs TRBV6-1 and TRBJ2-7; 9 nucleotides align to TRBD1. The germline gives CDR1 MNHNS, CDR2 SASEGT. The V gene end was trimmed by 1 base and the J gene end by 12 bases; junction bases not matched to a gene: 10. The CDR3 totals 14 residues.

The V and J genes are TRBV4-1 and TRBJ2-7, with 7 bases aligning to TRBD1. The CDR3 is 16 amino acids. Germline CDR1 reads MGHRA; CDR2 reads YSYEKL. V shed 4 bases and J 0 bases; nucleotides not matched to a gene: 9. The CDR3 loop is CASSRTPGQNSYEQYF. The CDR3 nucleotides read TGCGCCAGCAGCCGAACACCGGGACAGAACTCCTACGAGCAGTACTTC.

The chain is built from TRBV19 and TRBJ2-7; 7 bases line up with TRBD1. With V trimmed by 5 bases and J by 0 bases, 10 bases remained unmatched. The CDR3 runs 16 residues. From germline, CDR1 is LNHDA and CDR2 SQIVND (reference sequence). For the CDR3, the DNA is TGTGCCAGTAGTGCGACAGGGATACAGACCTCCTACGAGCAGTACTTC. This translates into CASSATGIQTSYEQYF.

The CDR3 loop is CASSLRGAGELFF. Written as DNA, the CDR3 is TGTGCCAGCAGTTTACGCGGCGCAGGGGAGCTGTTTTTT. The V gene is TRBV27, the J gene TRBJ2-2; D remains unclear. Trimming cost V 2 bases and J 8 bases, with 9 bases left between them. CDR3 length: 13 residues. The germline gives CDR1 MNHEY, CDR2 SMNVEV (reference sequence).

The chain links TRBV14 to TRBJ1-1, with TRBD1 matching 8 bases. Germline V CDR1 and CDR2: SGHDN, FVKESK. Trimming removed 0 bases from V and 4 bases from J; junction bases left unmatched: 4. The CDR3 is 15 amino acids. CDR3 nucleotide sequence: TGTGCCAGCAGCCAAGAGCTGGGACAGGCCACTGAAGCTTTCTTT. Protein sequence: CASSQELGQATEAFF.

The chain joins TRBV7-9 to TRBJ1-5; TRBD1 matches 9 bases. This CDR3 spans 15 amino acids. CDR1 SEHNR and CDR2 FQNEAQ come from the germline V gene (reference sequence). The V segment lost 5 bases and the J segment 6 bases; nucleotides outside the gene matches: 8. CDR3 amino acids: CASSQDRGIAQPQHF. The CDR3 DNA reads as TGTGCCAGCAGCCAGGACAGGGGAATTGCTCAGCCCCAGCATTTT.

The V call is TRBV10-1, the J call TRBJ2-5; D is possibly TRBD2 (6 bases). The germline V and J ends were trimmed by 6 bases and 7 bases, with 12 bases remaining between them. Germline V gives CDR1 WNHNN, CDR2 SYGVQD (reference sequence). The CDR3 runs to 12 residues. The CDR3 DNA reads as TGCGCCAGCAGCGGGAGCCCAGGGACCCAGTACTTC. This encodes CASSGSPGTQYF.

The chain combines TRBV7-9 with TRBJ2-1, with a possible D match to TRBD1 (6 bases). Trimming took 5 bases from V and 10 from J, leaving 15 bases between them. This CDR3 region has 13 residues. Germline V CDR1 and CDR2: SEHNR, FQNEAQ (reference sequence). As DNA, the CDR3 is TGTGCCAGCAGCACGAAGGGACATCCGGAGCAGTTCTTC. It is translated as CASSTKGHPEQFF.

This rearrangement joins TRBV19 to TRBJ2-2, with D uncertain. Germline CDR1 LNHDA, CDR2 SQIVND (reference sequence). V was trimmed by 6 bases and J by 0 bases, leaving 8 bases between them. This CDR3 is built from 14 residues. CDR3 loop: CASRDSANTGELFF. CDR3 bases: TGTGCCAGTAGAGACTCAGCGAACACCGGGGAGCTGTTTTTT.